This TCR beta chain was obtained from a study of control samples from healthy donors and cancer patients. Clones were read by immunoSEQ multiplex PCR, and TCRdb kept only the in-frame ones, dropping some. The data show about 130,000 clones, over 80% seen once. Trimming removed 2 bases from V and 6 bases from J, with 11 bases in between. Germline V gene data show CDR1 as MGHRA and CDR2 as YSYEKL. CDR3 length: 13 residues. This sequence originates from a woman between 50 and 59 years old in good health. Sequenced material: blood. This chain joins TRBV4-1 and TRBJ2-7; D is perhaps TRBD1 (6 bases). CDR3 bases: TGCGCCAGCAGCCAACCAGGGGTCGGCGAGCAGTACTTC. Its translation is CASSQPGVGEQYF.